This entry is about one T cell receptor (beta chain). Its antigen remains unknown. This entry is derived from a study of naive CD8 T cells in extremely preterm neonates. Study results and limitations: Term neonates roughly 0.4%, young children about 0.028%, adults around 0.01%; preterm neonates shared approximately 2.5%.

The sample holds sorted live naive CD8+ CD45RA+CCR7+ T cells. Profiling relied on immunoSEQ multiplex PCR, and the TCRdb table lists in-frame clones only, not all of them. The sample records around 4,600 clones, nearly 99% being singletons. This CDR3 comprises 15 residues. The germline CDR1 and CDR2 sequences are SGHRS and YFSETQ. After removal of 4 bases from V and 6 bases from J, the junction contained 9 bases not matched to a gene. The material sequenced was naive CD8+ T cells from blood. The sequence was obtained from a human donor in good health. The chain carries TRBV5-1 and TRBJ2-3, with 9 bases aligning to TRBD1. CDR3 in amino acids: CASSEGDRGADTQYF. CDR3 bases: TGCGCCAGCAGCGAAGGCGACAGGGGGGCGGATACGCAGTATTTT.